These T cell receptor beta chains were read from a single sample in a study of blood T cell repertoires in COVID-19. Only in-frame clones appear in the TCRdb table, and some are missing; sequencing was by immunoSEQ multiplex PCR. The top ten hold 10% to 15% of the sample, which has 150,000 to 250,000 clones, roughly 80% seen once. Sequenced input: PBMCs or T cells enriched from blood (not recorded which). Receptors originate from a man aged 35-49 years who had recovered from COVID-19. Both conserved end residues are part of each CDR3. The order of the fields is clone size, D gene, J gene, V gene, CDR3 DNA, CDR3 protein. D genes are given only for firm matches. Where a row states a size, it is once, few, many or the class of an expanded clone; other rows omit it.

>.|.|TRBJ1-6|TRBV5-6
TGTGCCAGCAGCCTCCTCCGGGGGGGAAATTCACCCCTCCACTTT
CASSLLRGGNSPLHF
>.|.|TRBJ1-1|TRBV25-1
TGTGCCAGCAGTAAGACAGGTAAAGTTAACACTGAAGCTTTCTTT
CASSKTGKVNTEAFF
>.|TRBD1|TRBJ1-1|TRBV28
TGTGCCAGCGGCCTGGGGACAGGGGACCGCAACACTGAAGCTTTCTTT
CASGLGTGDRNTEAFF
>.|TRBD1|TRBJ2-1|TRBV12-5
TGTGCTAGTGGTTTGGCGACAGGGGGCTACGGTGATGAGCAGTTCTTC
CASGLATGGYGDEQFF
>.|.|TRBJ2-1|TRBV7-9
TGTGCCAGCAGCTTGAGGATAAACGAATTAAGCTCCTACAATGAGCAGTTCTTC
CASSLRINELSSYNEQFF
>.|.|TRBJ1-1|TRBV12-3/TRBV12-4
TGTGCCAGCACCCCACGATACGGGGAAGCTTTCTTT
CASTPRYGEAFF
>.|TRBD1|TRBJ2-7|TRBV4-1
TGCGCCAGCAGCTTCCGGGACAGGGTCTACGAGCAGTACTTC
CASSFRDRVYEQYF
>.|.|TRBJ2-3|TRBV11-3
TGTGCCAGCAGCTTAGATCGACAGGCAGATACGCAGTATTTT
CASSLDRQADTQYF
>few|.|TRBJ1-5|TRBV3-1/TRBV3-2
TGTGCCAGCAGCCGGAAGTACGACAGGAATGAGCCCCAGCATTTT
CASSRKYDRNEPQHF
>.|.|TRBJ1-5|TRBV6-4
TGTGCCAGCAGTGACGGTCATCGGGATAGCAATCAGCCCCAGCATTTT
CASSDGHRDSNQPQHF
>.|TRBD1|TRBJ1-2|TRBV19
TGTGCCAGTGAGGGGACAGGGCCATACTATGGCTACACCTTC
CASEGTGPYYGYTF
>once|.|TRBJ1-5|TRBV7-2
TGTGCCAGCAGCTTCGCGGTAACAAGCAATCAGCCCCAGCATTTT
CASSFAVTSNQPQHF
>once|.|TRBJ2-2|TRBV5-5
TGTGCCAGCAGAATGGGGATCGGGATAGAGACCGGGGAGCTGTTTTTT
CASRMGIGIETGELFF
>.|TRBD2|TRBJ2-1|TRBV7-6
TGTGCCAGCAGCTTTAGCGGGAGGCACGACAATGAGCAGTTCTTC
CASSFSGRHDNEQFF
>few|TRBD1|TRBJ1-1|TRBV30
TGTGCCTGGAGAAGACGGGACAGGGGTGAAGCTTTCTTT
CAWRRRDRGEAFF
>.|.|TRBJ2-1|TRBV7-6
TGTGCCAGCAGCTTAACCCCTAGGAGCTCCTACAATGAGCAGTTCTTC
CASSLTPRSSYNEQFF
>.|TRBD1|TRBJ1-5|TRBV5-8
TGTGCCAGCAGCCGCCCTGGACAGGGTCTTCAGCCCCAGCATTTT
CASSRPGQGLQPQHF
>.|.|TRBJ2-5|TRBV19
TGTGCCAGTAGTCAAATGCACGGGTACCAAGAGACCCAGTACTTC
CASSQMHGYQETQYF
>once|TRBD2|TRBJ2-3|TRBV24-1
TGTGCCACCAGTGATCTTAGCGGGAGTGGAACAGATACGCAGTATTTT
CATSDLSGSGTDTQYF
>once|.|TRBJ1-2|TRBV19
TGTGCCAGTAGTACACTGTCGAGAAACTATGGCTACACCTTC
CASSTLSRNYGYTF
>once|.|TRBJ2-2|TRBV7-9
TGTGCCAGCAGCTTAGAGCGCACCGGGGAGCTGTTTTTT
CASSLERTGELFF
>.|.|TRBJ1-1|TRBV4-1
TGCGCCAGCAGCCAACGGGAAGGAGCGGCTGAAGCTTTCTTT
CASSQREGAAEAFF
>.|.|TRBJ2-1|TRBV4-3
TGCGCCAGCAGCCCTCTAGCGATGGATGAGCAGTTCTTC
CASSPLAMDEQFF
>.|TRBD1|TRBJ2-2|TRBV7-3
TGTGCCAGCAGGGGCCCGGGACAGGGGGCAACCGGGGAGCTGTTTTTT
CASRGPGQGATGELFF
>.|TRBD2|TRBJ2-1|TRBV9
TGTGCCAGCAGCGTAGGCGCGGGAGCAAATGAGCAGTTCTTC
CASSVGAGANEQFF
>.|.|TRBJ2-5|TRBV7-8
TGTGCCAGCAGCCGGGGAGCAGAGACCCAGTACTTC
CASSRGAETQYF
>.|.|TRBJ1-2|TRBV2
TGTGCCAGCAGCCGGGACACGGATAACTATGGCTACACCTTC
CASSRDTDNYGYTF
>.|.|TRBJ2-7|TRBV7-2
TGTGCCAGCAGCCCACGCTCGGCAGACTTATCCTACGAGCAGTACTTC
CASSPRSADLSYEQYF
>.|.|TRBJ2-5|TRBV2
TGTGCCAGCAGTGAGACGGGGGAGACCCAGTACTTC
CASSETGETQYF
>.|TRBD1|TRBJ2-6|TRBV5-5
TGTGCCAGCAGCCGCTACAGGGGCTCTGGGGCCAACGTCCTGACTTTC
CASSRYRGSGANVLTF
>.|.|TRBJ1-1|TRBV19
TGTGCCAGTACCCTGCGGGGGGCGAGCACTGAAGCTTTCTTT
CASTLRGASTEAFF
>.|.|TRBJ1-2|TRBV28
TGTGCCAGCAGTTCAGGGGACGGCGTCTATGGCTACACCTTC
CASSSGDGVYGYTF
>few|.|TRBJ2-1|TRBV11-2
TGTGCCAGCAGCTTAAGTCGGGACTTGAAGGCATACAATGAGCAGTTCTTC
CASSLSRDLKAYNEQFF
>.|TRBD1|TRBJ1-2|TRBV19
TGTGCCAGTAGTACTCCTGAGGGGGCCAAAGCTAACTATGGCTACACCTTC
CASSTPEGAKANYGYTF
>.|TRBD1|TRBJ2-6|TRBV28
TGTGCCAGCAGTCGAACAGGGGCTGGGGCCAACGTCCTGACTTTC
CASSRTGAGANVLTF
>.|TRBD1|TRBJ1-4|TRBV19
TGTGCCAGTAGATCCCCGACTGGACAGGGAGACGAAAAACTGTTTTTT
CASRSPTGQGDEKLFF
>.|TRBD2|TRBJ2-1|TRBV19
TGTGCCAGTAGTATCCGACTAGCGGGAGGTACCCTGTACAATGAGCAGTTCTTC
CASSIRLAGGTLYNEQFF
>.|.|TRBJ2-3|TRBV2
TGTGCCAGCAGTGAATACACAGATACGCAGTATTTT
CASSEYTDTQYF
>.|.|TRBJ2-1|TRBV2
TGTGCCAGCAGCCCCCTCGTAGGGGGGGAGAACAATGAGCAGTTCTTC
CASSPLVGGENNEQFF
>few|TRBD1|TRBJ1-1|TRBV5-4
TGTGCCAGCAGCTTGGTGGGGACAGTAAGAACTGAAGCTTTCTTT
CASSLVGTVRTEAFF
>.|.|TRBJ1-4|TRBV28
TGTGCCAGCAGTCTACGTGGGACTGCAACTAATGAAAAACTGTTTTTT
CASSLRGTATNEKLFF
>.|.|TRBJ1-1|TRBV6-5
TGTGCCAGCAGTTACCGTCCAGGTCACATGAACACTGAAGCTTTCTTT
CASSYRPGHMNTEAFF
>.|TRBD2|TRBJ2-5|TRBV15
TGTGCCACCAGGACGACAGGGGCCGGGACTAGCGGGAGGGCTAGGTACCAAGAGACCCAGTACTTC
CATRTTGAGTSGRARYQETQYF
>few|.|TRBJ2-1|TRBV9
TGTGCCAGCAGCGGGGTTGGCGCGTCGGGAACCTACAATGAGCAGTTCTTC
CASSGVGASGTYNEQFF
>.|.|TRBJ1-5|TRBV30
TGTGCCTGTGATACGGGTCAGCTCAATCAGCCCCAGCATTTT
CACDTGQLNQPQHF
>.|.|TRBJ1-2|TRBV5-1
TGCGCCAGCAGCCCGAGGCCGGATACTCAATGGGGCTACACCTTC
CASSPRPDTQWGYTF
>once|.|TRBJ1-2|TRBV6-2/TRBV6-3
TGTGCCAGCAGTGCCTGGCAGGGGAAGAGGGACTATGGCTACACCTTC
CASSAWQGKRDYGYTF
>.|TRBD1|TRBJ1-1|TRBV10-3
TGTGCCATCAGTGAGTGGGGACAGGGAGGAGGCACTGAAGCTTTCTTT
CAISEWGQGGGTEAFF
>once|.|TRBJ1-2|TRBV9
TGTGCCAGCAGCCCTAACGAGGTGCTATATGGCTACACCTTC
CASSPNEVLYGYTF
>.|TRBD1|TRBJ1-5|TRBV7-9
TGTGCCAGCAGCTTAGCATCGACAGGGAATCAGCCCCAGCATTTT
CASSLASTGNQPQHF
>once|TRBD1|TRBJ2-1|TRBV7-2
TGTGCCAGCAGCTTAACTCCAGGGGGCCTAGACAATGAGCAGTTCTTC
CASSLTPGGLDNEQFF
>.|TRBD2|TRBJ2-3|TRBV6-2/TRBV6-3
TGTGCCAGCAGTTACGTGCGGGGGAGCACAGATACGCAGTATTTT
CASSYVRGSTDTQYF
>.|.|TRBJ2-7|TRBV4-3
TGCGCCAGCAGCCAAGTGCTAGCGCCCTCCTACGAGCAGTACTTC
CASSQVLAPSYEQYF